A single sample is the source of the 21 T cell receptor beta chains below, sequenced in a study of shared clonotypes between healthy human individuals. The data were produced by immunoSEQ multiplex PCR, yet TCRdb's version contains in-frame clones alone and is incomplete. The sample yields approximately 2,300,000 clones, roughly 92% seen once. The sequenced sample was naive CD4+ T cells from PBMCs. Specified subset: CD45RA+ positively selected. The receptors here all came from a man between 18 and 35 years old in good health. Some clones in this sample may be carry-over from other donors' samples.

The gene calls are TRBV6-4 and TRBJ1-5, with D perhaps TRBD1 (6 bases). CDR1 is MRHNA and CDR2 is SNTAGT in the germline V gene. The CDR3 is 13 residues long. The V end lost 6 bases, the J end lost 6 bases, and 12 bases lay between the germline ends. This CDR3 is CASSWTVGQPQHF. CDR3 nucleotide sequence: TGTGCCAGCAGCTGGACAGTAGGTCAGCCCCAGCATTTT.

This chain links TRBV11-2 with TRBJ2-7; 8 bases match TRBD2. The length of the CDR3 is 15 residues. Germline V lookup: CDR1 SGHAT, CDR2 FQNNGV. Trimming took 8 bases from V and 6 from J; bases not matched to a gene: 15. CDR3 coding DNA: TGTGCCAGCGTACCCGTTCCGGGAGGGCCCTTCGAGCAGTACTTC. Its translation: CASVPVPGGPFEQYF.

The chain is built from TRBV7-2 and TRBJ2-7, with 8 bases that match TRBD2. V was clipped by 1 base and J by 4 bases; unmatched bases: 9. The CDR3 runs to 16 residues. Germline V lookup: CDR1 SGHTA, CDR2 FQGNSA. The CDR3 here is CASSLGWSGGLYEQYF. CDR3 nucleotide sequence: TGTGCCAGCAGCTTAGGGTGGTCGGGAGGGCTTTACGAGCAGTACTTC.

Comment on this clone: This same CDR3 is encoded by further DNA sequences in the sample. The chain links TRBV5-4 to TRBJ2-7, with 11 bases aligning to TRBD2. V dropped 4 bases and J dropped 1; count of bases not matched to a gene: 4. Germline CDR1 reads SGHNT; CDR2 reads YYREEE (reference sequence). The length of the CDR3 is 15 residues. CDR3 in amino acids: CASSLSSGRSYEQYF. DNA for the CDR3: TGTGCCAGCAGCCTGTCTAGCGGGAGGTCCTACGAGCAGTACTTC.

The J gene is TRBJ2-1, the V gene TRBV10-3; 8 bases are a match to TRBD2. CDR3 length equals 15 residues. Trimming took 2 bases from V and 7 from J; bases not matched to a gene: 7. Germline lookup yields CDR1 ENHRY and CDR2 SYGVKD. The CDR3 coding sequence is TGTGCCATCAGTGAGGGCAGAGTAGCGGGGAATGAGCAGTTCTTC. Its translation: CAISEGRVAGNEQFF.

The rearrangement joins TRBV12-5 to TRBJ1-2, with 8 bases lining up with TRBD1. V was pared by 1 base and J by 5 bases, with 6 bases of the junction left unmatched. The CDR3 runs to 15 residues. Germline V gene lookup returns CDR1 LGHNT and CDR2 FRNRAP. CDR3 region: CASGLGQGTVYGYTF. CDR3 in DNA: TGTGCTAGTGGTTTGGGACAGGGGACTGTATATGGCTACACCTTC.

The genes are TRBV4-3 and TRBJ2-1; D is tentatively TRBD1 or TRBD2 (5 bases each). V gave up 0 bases and J gave up 0 bases, with 18 bases separating them. Looked up from germline, CDR1 is LGHNA and CDR2 is YSLEER. The CDR3 is 19 residues long. CDR3 sequence: CASSQDFGGVLSSYNEQFF. The CDR3 coding sequence is TGCGCCAGCAGCCAAGATTTTGGGGGAGTACTGAGCTCCTACAATGAGCAGTTCTTC.

The rearrangement uses TRBV6-5 and TRBJ1-4, with D uncertain. CDR3 size: 16 residues. Germline V gives CDR1 MNHEY, CDR2 SVGAGI. Trimming took 0 bases from V and 8 from J, leaving 16 bases between them. The CDR3 here is CASSYSIAGIGEKLFF. CDR3 sequence (DNA): TGTGCCAGCAGTTACTCGATCGCGGGAATAGGAGAAAAACTGTTTTTT.

The chain joins TRBV28 to TRBJ2-4, with D tentatively TRBD1 (6 bases). This CDR3 has 13 amino acids. The V and J ends lost 3 bases and 16 bases respectively, with 19 bases between them. CDR1 and CDR2 from the germline V gene are MDHEN and SYDVKM. The CDR3 region has the DNA TGTGCCAGCAGTTTGAGGGACATGACTTCAGTATACTTC. It yields the protein CASSLRDMTSVYF.

This chain links TRBV5-1 with TRBJ2-5; D is undetermined. CDR1 is SGHRS, CDR2 YFSETQ, per germline. The V gene lost 4 bases and the J gene lost 0 bases, with 10 bases spanning the gap. This CDR3 contains 14 residues. CDR3 sequence reads: CASSRIDNQETQYF. CDR3 sequence (DNA): TGCGCCAGCAGCCGGATAGACAACCAAGAGACCCAGTACTTC.

The rearrangement joins TRBV5-4 to TRBJ2-2; tentative D call: TRBD1 (6 bases). Germline V CDR1 and CDR2: SGHNT, YYREEE (reference sequence). This CDR3 has 15 amino acids. The V and J ends lost 4 bases and 7 bases respectively, with 17 bases between them. This CDR3 is CASSKKQGFNGELFF. In DNA, the CDR3 is TGTGCCAGCAGCAAGAAACAGGGATTCAACGGGGAGCTGTTTTTT.

In the case of this clone: The sample holds other DNA sequences that translate to the same CDR3. J is TRBJ2-1 and V is TRBV30; 10 bases align to TRBD2. Germline CDR1 is GTSNPN and CDR2 is SVGIG (reference sequence). Losses at the gene ends were 3 bases for V and 10 bases for J; bases not matched to a gene: 3. The CDR3 runs to 12 residues. The chain's CDR3 is CAWRGLAHEQFF. CDR3 DNA sequence: TGTGCCTGGAGGGGACTAGCGCACGAGCAGTTCTTC.

The chain links TRBV19 to TRBJ2-3; 7 bases agree with TRBD2. The V and J ends lost 1 base and 0 bases, in that order; junction bases with no gene match: 10. The CDR3 contains 18 residues. Per the germline V gene, CDR1 is LNHDA and CDR2 is SQIVND (reference sequence). The CDR3: CASSIAPSAGPSTDTQYF. CDR3 DNA sequence: TGTGCCAGTAGTATAGCTCCCTCAGCGGGACCAAGCACAGATACGCAGTATTTT.

The V and J genes are TRBV5-1 and TRBJ2-3; no clear D. V lost 0 bases and J 6 bases, leaving 11 bases between the germline ends. The CDR3 spans 14 residues. Germline V gene lookup returns CDR1 SGHRS and CDR2 YFSETQ. The DNA of the CDR3 is TGCGCCAGCAGCTTGGCGATCACCCCGGATACGCAGTATTTT. Its translation: CASSLAITPDTQYF.

Worth noting for this clone: The DNA is left out, because the CDR3 cannot be placed on it with certainty; the CDR3 is given as TCRdb lists it. The rearrangement links TRBV11-2 to TRBJ1-3; the table calls TRBD1, which could not be checked here. Per germline, CDR1 SGHAT and CDR2 FQNNGV. Inclusive of both ends, the CDR3 amounts to 15 amino acids. The CDR3: CASSFGPGTGNTIYF.

The V gene is TRBV28, the J gene TRBJ2-3; TRBD1 matches at 11 bases. CDR3 length: 17 residues. V was pared by 6 bases and J by 3 bases, with 11 bases of the junction left unmatched. The germline V gene has CDR1 MDHEN and CDR2 SYDVKM. For the CDR3, the DNA is TGTGCCAGCAGGGGACAATCCGGGACAGGGGGAACAGATACGCAGTATTTT. It translates to CASRGQSGTGGTDTQYF. The full variable domain, with the rest looked up from reference TRBV28 and TRBJ2-3, is DVKVTQSSRYLVKRTGEKVFLECVQDMDHENMFWYRQDPGLGLRLIYFSYDVKMKEKGDIPEGYSVSREKKERFSLILESASTNQTSMYLCASRGQSGTGGTDTQYFGPGTRLTVL.

This chain joins TRBV27 and TRBJ1-1; 11 positions match TRBD1. Unmatched junction bases numbered 7, after V lost 5 bases and J lost 5 bases. Germline CDR1 is MNHEY and CDR2 is SMNVEV (reference sequence). The CDR3 consists of 15 residues. This CDR3 reads CASSPEGQGGTEAFF. CDR3 nucleotide sequence: TGTGCCAGCAGTCCCGAGGGACAGGGGGGGACTGAAGCTTTCTTT.

This clone was seen a handful of times. The V and J genes are TRBV27 and TRBJ1-1; the D gene is possibly TRBD1 (5 bases). The V and J ends lost 11 bases and 4 bases respectively, with 20 bases between them. Germline V gene sequence: CDR1 MNHEY, CDR2 SMNVEV (reference sequence). CDR3 length: 14 amino acids. The CDR3 bases are TGTGCCTCGGGAAGTCCCCTTAGGGGCACTGAAGCTTTCTTT. Translated: CASGSPLRGTEAFF.

The J gene is TRBJ2-1, the V gene TRBV5-1; 8 nucleotides align to TRBD1. The CDR3 covers 16 residues. V lost 2 bases to trimming and J lost 1 base; unmatched junction nucleotides: 5. The V gene's germline CDR1 is SGHRS and CDR2 YFSETQ. For the CDR3, the DNA is TGCGCCAGCAGCTTCTTGACAGGGGAGTCCTACAATGAGCAGTTCTTC. Its protein is CASSFLTGESYNEQFF.

This clone was recorded a few times. The chain combines TRBV30 with TRBJ1-2, with a weak D call TRBD1 (5 bases). CDR3 length equals 12 residues. Germline V gene lookup returns CDR1 GTSNPN and CDR2 SVGIG (reference sequence). Trimming left V 1 base short and J 4 bases short, with 7 bases between. The CDR3 protein is CAWSGTSYGYTF. CDR3 sequence (DNA): TGTGCCTGGAGTGGGACAAGCTATGGCTACACCTTC.

The chain combines TRBV11-2 with TRBJ1-2; D is unclear. The CDR3 spans 13 residues. Germline assignment: CDR1 SGHAT and CDR2 FQNNGV. V was clipped by 5 bases and J by 2 bases, with 9 bases between them. The CDR3 DNA reads as TGTGCCAGCAGCCCCTCCCGAAACTATGGCTACACCTTC. This encodes CASSPSRNYGYTF.